This T cell receptor beta chain is from a study of T cells in localized non-small cell lung cancer. Some clones are missing from TCRdb's copy, which holds only in-frame ones; the method was immunoSEQ multiplex PCR. The sample contains tens of thousands of clones, over 75% of which appear only once. The specimen was peripheral blood, collected before any cancer treatment. The clonotype originates from an older female donor with stage I lung adenocarcinoma.

The DNA of the CDR3 is TGTGCCAGCTCCTGGGCGGGACCCAATGAGCAGTTCTTC. Protein sequence: CASSWAGPNEQFF. The chain joins TRBV27 to TRBJ2-1, with D maybe TRBD2 (6 bases). Trimming removed 8 bases at V and 6 bases at J, with 14 bases between. Germline CDR1 MNHEY, CDR2 SMNVEV (reference sequence). CDR3 size: 13 residues.